This T cell receptor (beta chain) was sequenced during a study of blood T cell repertoires in COVID-19. Study-wide background: The United States, Italy and Spain were the sources of the acute and convalescent COVID-19 samples. T cells, B-cell-depleted T cells, or PBMCs supplied cDNA or gDNA.

Per the original data handling: From reference gene primer amplification, estimates of nucleated cell counts were derived. The assay was immunoSEQ multiplex PCR, and TCRdb's table has in-frame clones only and misses some. V, J and clone size are those of that table, while D and trimming were read from the DNA. This table holds 180,000 or so clones, approximately 83% found once. The CDR3 spans 16 residues. Germline V CDR1 and CDR2: MNHEY, SMNVEV (reference sequence). Germline trimming cut 7 bases from V and 2 bases from J; bases unmatched to any gene: 10. The sample was peripheral blood. This TCR derives from a human donor with active or convalescent COVID-19. The donor label of this sample is uncertain. V and J are TRBV27 and TRBJ2-7; 11 nucleotides line up with TRBD2. The CDR3 region is CASKTSGSSKTYEQYF. The CDR3 DNA sequence: TGTGCCAGCAAAACTAGCGGGAGTTCAAAAACCTACGAGCAGTACTTC.